This is a list of T cell receptor beta chains from one sample in a study of CD8 T cells in ankylosing spondylitis. TCRdb passed the 5' RACE reads through MiXCR, listing each CDR3 protein once. The sample lists 30,000 to 45,000 distinct CDR3 sequences, 15% to 20% seen once, with around 50% in the top ten. Material: blood. The source is a male donor with ankylosing spondylitis or in good health (not recorded which). Each CDR3 is given with its conserved first and last residue. Fields, in order: J gene, V gene, clone size, D gene, CDR3 DNA, CDR3 protein. D genes are given only for firm matches. Size values are once, few and many counts, or a class for expanded clones, and some rows have none.

>TRBJ2-2|TRBV5-5|NA|NA
TGTGCCAGCAGCTTGGGCAGGGCGAACACCGGGGAGCTGTTTTTT
CASSLGRANTGELFF
>TRBJ2-4|TRBV7-9|NA|NA
TGTGCCAGCAGCAACGTAGGGGGGACCAAAAACATTCAGTACTTC
CASSNVGGTKNIQYF
>TRBJ1-1|TRBV3-1|few|NA
TGTGCCAGCAGCCAAGTAGGCACTGAAGCTTTCTTT
CASSQVGTEAFF
>TRBJ2-2|TRBV7-9|NA|NA
TGTGCCAGCAGCTTGTCTAGGATGAACACCGGGGAGCTGTTTTTT
CASSLSRMNTGELFF
>TRBJ2-7|TRBV5-1|few|NA
TGCGCCAGCAGTGAGGGGTTTACCTACGAGCAGTACTTC
CASSEGFTYEQYF
>TRBJ2-2|TRBV5-1|few|NA
TGCGCCAGCAGCTTGGACAATCCTGGGAAGCTGTTTTTT
CASSLDNPGKLFF
>TRBJ2-7|TRBV7-2|few|NA
TGTGCCAGCAGCTCCAACAGGGACCTGGTCGAGCAGTACTTC
CASSSNRDLVEQYF
>TRBJ2-5|TRBV29-1|few|NA
TGCAGCGGCGCCCCACGTTGGGAGGAGCGGACCCAGTACTTC
CSGAPRWEERTQYF
>TRBJ1-2|TRBV15|few|TRBD1
TGTGCCACCAGCCGACTGACAGGGAACCCTGGCTACACCTTC
CATSRLTGNPGYTF
>TRBJ2-3|TRBV28|NA|NA
TGTGCCAGCAGTTTATTAGGGGGACACACAGATACGCAGTATTTT
CASSLLGGHTDTQYF
>TRBJ2-7|TRBV28|NA|NA
TGTGCCAGCAGTCTACCCCAGGTCCACGAGCAGTACTTC
CASSLPQVHEQYF
>TRBJ2-5|TRBV7-2|few|NA
TGTGCCAGCAGGAAAGCTGGGGGAATCGAGACCCAGTACTTC
CASRKAGGIETQYF
>TRBJ2-2|TRBV6-6|medium-sized|NA
TGTGCCAGCAGGACCCCCGGGGAGCTGTTTTTT
CASRTPGELFF
>TRBJ2-2|TRBV4-1|few|NA
TGCGCCAGCTCGGGTGGGGTTTCCCTGAACACCGGGGAGCTGTTTTTT
CASSGGVSLNTGELFF
>TRBJ2-1|TRBV20-1|NA|NA
TGCAGTGCTAGAGATTCGCGGGCCCAGTTCTTC
CSARDSRAQFF
>TRBJ2-1|TRBV5-1|few|NA
TGCGCCAGCAGCTTGGGGCGGGTCAGCTCCTACAATGAGCAGTTCTTC
CASSLGRVSSYNEQFF
>TRBJ2-3|TRBV9|NA|TRBD1
TGTGCCAGCAGCCCGTCGGGACAGGGGAGGAATACGCAGTATTTT
CASSPSGQGRNTQYF
>TRBJ2-2|TRBV29-1|NA|NA
TGCAGCGTTGGGGTTGGAGGGAACACCGGGGAGCTGTTTTTT
CSVGVGGNTGELFF
>TRBJ2-3|TRBV21-1|few|NA
TGTGCCAGCAGCCCCCGGGAGACAGGGGTCTGTCCAGATACGCAGTATTTT
CASSPRETGVCPDTQYF
>TRBJ2-7|TRBV29-1|few|TRBD1
TGCAGCGTTCAAACAGGGGACTACGAGCAGTACTTC
CSVQTGDYEQYF
>TRBJ2-1|TRBV7-9|few|NA
TGTGCCAGCAGTCACCCGAGGATAAATGAGCAGTTCTTC
CASSHPRINEQFF
>TRBJ2-1|TRBV24-1|NA|NA
TGTGCCACCAGTGGGGGGCCCTCCTACAATGAGCAGTTCTTC
CATSGGPSYNEQFF
>TRBJ2-1|TRBV6-2/TRBV6-3|few|TRBD2
TGTGCCAGCAGTGGCCTCGAAACCGCGGGAGCCTACAATGAGCAGTTCTTC
CASSGLETAGAYNEQFF
>TRBJ2-1|TRBV11-2|many|NA
TGTGCCAGCGGCAGCTACAATGAGCAGTTCTTC
CASGSYNEQFF
>TRBJ2-2|TRBV18|NA|NA
TGTGCCAGCTCACCACGGGGGACTACCGGGGAGCTGTTTTTT
CASSPRGTTGELFF
>TRBJ2-1|TRBV12-3/TRBV12-4|many|NA
TGTGCCAGCAGCGGAATATACAATGAGCAGTTCTTC
CASSGIYNEQFF
>TRBJ1-4|TRBV7-6|few|TRBD1
TGTGCCAGCAGCCCAGGGACAGGCGAAAAACTGTTTTTT
CASSPGTGEKLFF
>TRBJ2-1|TRBV27|NA|TRBD2
TGTGCCAGCAGTTACTATAGCGGGAGGGACTACAATGAGCAGTTCTTC
CASSYYSGRDYNEQFF
>TRBJ2-5|TRBV27|NA|NA
TGTGCCAGCAGTTCTTACGGCAACCAAGAGACCCAGTACTTC
CASSSYGNQETQYF
>TRBJ2-2|TRBV5-4|few|NA
TGTGCCAGCGGACTTGGATCAGCTGACACCGGGGAGCTGTTTTTT
CASGLGSADTGELFF
>TRBJ2-1|TRBV12-3/TRBV12-4|NA|NA
TGTGCCCAGGGGAACAATGAGCAGTTCTTC
CAQGNNEQFF
>TRBJ2-5|TRBV12-5|NA|NA
TGTGCTAGTGGTTTGGAATGGGGATCTCAAGAGACCCAGTACTTC
CASGLEWGSQETQYF
>TRBJ2-1|TRBV7-3|few|NA
TGTGCCAGCAGCTTGGTGGGCGTGAATGAGCAGTTCTTC
CASSLVGVNEQFF
>TRBJ2-2|TRBV7-2|NA|NA
TGTGCCAGCAGCTTAAGGGCGGGGAGGAACACCGGGGAGCTGTTTTTT
CASSLRAGRNTGELFF
>TRBJ2-1|TRBV27|few|TRBD2
TGTGCCAGCAGTTCTCTAGCGGGGTACAATGAGCAGTTCTTC
CASSSLAGYNEQFF
>TRBJ1-4|TRBV15|NA|NA
TGTGCCACCAGCAGACTGACGACAGCCTTAAATGAAAAACTGTTTTTT
CATSRLTTALNEKLFF
>TRBJ2-2|TRBV6-2/TRBV6-3|few|NA
TGTGCCAGCAGTTACCCCCTGGGGCCTTACACCGGGGAGCTGTTTTTT
CASSYPLGPYTGELFF
>TRBJ1-2|TRBV12-3/TRBV12-4|NA|NA
TGTGCCAGCAGTTTAACCCAAAACTATGGCTACACCTTC
CASSLTQNYGYTF
>TRBJ2-7|TRBV5-5|many|TRBD1
TGTGCCAGCATGAGACAGGGGGGAGTCTACGAGCAGTACTTC
CASMRQGGVYEQYF
>TRBJ1-4|TRBV2|NA|NA
TGTGCCAGCAGTGATTACGGGGAGGCTAATGAAAAACTGTTTTTT
CASSDYGEANEKLFF
>TRBJ2-3|TRBV4-2|NA|NA
TGTGCCAGCAGTCCCCTTGGGACCCCCACAGATACGCAGTATTTT
CASSPLGTPTDTQYF
>TRBJ2-3|TRBV6-2/TRBV6-3|few|NA
TGTGCCAGCCATAACGCTAGGTATTCCTCGGATACGCAGTATTTT
CASHNARYSSDTQYF
>TRBJ2-7|TRBV28|few|TRBD1
TGTGCCAGCAGGACGGACAGGGATTCCCACGAGCAGTACTTC
CASRTDRDSHEQYF
>TRBJ2-1|TRBV5-4|NA|NA
TGTGCCAGCAGCCCTTCGGGGGACTCCTACAATGAGCAGTTCTTC
CASSPSGDSYNEQFF
>TRBJ2-2|TRBV7-3|few|NA
TGTGCCAGCAGCCCGGTAAACACCGGGGAGCTGTTTTTT
CASSPVNTGELFF
>TRBJ1-1|TRBV7-9|many|NA
TGTGCCAGCAGCCTACAGGGGAACACTGAAGCTTTCTTT
CASSLQGNTEAFF
>TRBJ2-7|TRBV5-1|few|NA
TGCGCCAGCAGCTATGCCTCCAGGGAGCAGTACTTC
CASSYASREQYF
>TRBJ2-7|TRBV28|few|NA
TGTGCCAGCAGTTTATTGGTAGAGCAGTACTTC
CASSLLVEQYF
>TRBJ2-7|TRBV20-1|NA|NA
TGCAGTGCTAGACGGAGGTCTGGGTACGAGCAGTACTTC
CSARRRSGYEQYF
>TRBJ1-4|TRBV28|NA|TRBD1
TGTGCCAGCAGACAACAGGGGGCTAATTTTGAAAAACTGTTTTTT
CASRQQGANFEKLFF
>TRBJ2-3|TRBV6-5|NA|TRBD2
TGTGCCAGCAGTAAGCGGGGGGTAGATACGCAGTATTTT
CASSKRGVDTQYF
>TRBJ2-3|TRBV27|NA|NA
TGTGCCAGCAGTTTAACGACTAGGGAAGATACGCAGTATTTT
CASSLTTREDTQYF
>TRBJ1-1|TRBV3-1|few|NA
TGTGCCAGCAGCTCAAGAACTGAAGCTTTCTTT
CASSSRTEAFF
>TRBJ2-1|TRBV20-1|few|NA
TGCAGTGCGACCCGGACTCGTAGTGGAAATGAGCAGTTCTTC
CSATRTRSGNEQFF